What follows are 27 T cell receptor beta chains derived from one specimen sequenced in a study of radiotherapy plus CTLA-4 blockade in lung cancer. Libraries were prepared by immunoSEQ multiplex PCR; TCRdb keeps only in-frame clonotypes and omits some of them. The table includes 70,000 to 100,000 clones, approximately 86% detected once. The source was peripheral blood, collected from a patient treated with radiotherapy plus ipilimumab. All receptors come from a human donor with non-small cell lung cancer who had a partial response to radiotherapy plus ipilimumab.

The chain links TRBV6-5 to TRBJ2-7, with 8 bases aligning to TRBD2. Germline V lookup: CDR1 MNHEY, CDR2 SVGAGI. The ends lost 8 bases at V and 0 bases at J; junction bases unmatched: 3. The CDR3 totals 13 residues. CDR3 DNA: TGTGCCAGCCGGGGGGGCAGCTCCTACGAGCAGTACTTC. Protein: CASRGGSSYEQYF.

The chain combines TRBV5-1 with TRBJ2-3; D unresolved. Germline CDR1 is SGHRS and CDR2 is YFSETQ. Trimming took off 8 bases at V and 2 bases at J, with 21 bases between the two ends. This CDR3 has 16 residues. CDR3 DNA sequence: TGCGCCAGTCCCCCGAACTCAAACCCGCACACAGATACGCAGTATTTT. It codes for CASPPNSNPHTDTQYF.

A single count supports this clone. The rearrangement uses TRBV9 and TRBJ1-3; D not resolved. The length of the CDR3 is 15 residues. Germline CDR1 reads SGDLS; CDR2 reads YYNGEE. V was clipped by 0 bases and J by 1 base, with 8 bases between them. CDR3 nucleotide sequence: TGTGCCAGCAGCGTAGGAGAGGGATCTGGAAACACCATATATTTT. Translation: CASSVGEGSGNTIYF.

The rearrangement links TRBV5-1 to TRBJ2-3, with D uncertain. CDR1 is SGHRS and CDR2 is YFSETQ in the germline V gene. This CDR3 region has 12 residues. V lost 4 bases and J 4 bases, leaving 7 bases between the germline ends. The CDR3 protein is CASSPEADTQYF. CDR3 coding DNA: TGCGCCAGCAGCCCCGAGGCAGATACGCAGTATTTT.

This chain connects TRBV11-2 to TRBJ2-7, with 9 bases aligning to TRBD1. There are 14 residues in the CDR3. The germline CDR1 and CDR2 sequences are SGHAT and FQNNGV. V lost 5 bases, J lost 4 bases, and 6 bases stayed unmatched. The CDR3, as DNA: TGTGCCAGCAGCGCCGGGGGACAGGGTTACGAGCAGTACTTC. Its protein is CASSAGGQGYEQYF.

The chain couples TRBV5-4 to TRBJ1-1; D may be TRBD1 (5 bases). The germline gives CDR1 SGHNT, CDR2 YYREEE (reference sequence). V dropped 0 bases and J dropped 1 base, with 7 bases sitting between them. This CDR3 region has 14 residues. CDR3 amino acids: CASSLVRGNTEAFF. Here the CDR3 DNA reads TGTGCCAGCAGCTTGGTTAGGGGGAACACTGAAGCTTTCTTT.

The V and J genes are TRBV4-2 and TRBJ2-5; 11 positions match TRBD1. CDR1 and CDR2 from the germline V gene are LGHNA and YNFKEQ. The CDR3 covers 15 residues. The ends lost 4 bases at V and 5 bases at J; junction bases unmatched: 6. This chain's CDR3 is CASSPDRGRRETQYF. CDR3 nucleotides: TGTGCCAGCAGCCCGGACAGGGGGCGCAGGGAGACCCAGTACTTC.

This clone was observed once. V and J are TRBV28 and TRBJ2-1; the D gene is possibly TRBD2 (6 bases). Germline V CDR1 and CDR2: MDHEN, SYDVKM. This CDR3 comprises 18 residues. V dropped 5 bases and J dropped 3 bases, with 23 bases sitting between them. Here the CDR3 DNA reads TGTGCCAGCAGTACATTTCCACCTGGGACTGGATTCTACAATGAGCAGTTCTTC. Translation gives CASSTFPPGTGFYNEQFF.

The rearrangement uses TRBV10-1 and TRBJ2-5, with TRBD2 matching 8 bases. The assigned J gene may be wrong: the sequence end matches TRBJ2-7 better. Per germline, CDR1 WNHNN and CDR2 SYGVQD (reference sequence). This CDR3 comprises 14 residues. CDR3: CASSTTSEAYEQYF. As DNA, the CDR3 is TGCGCCAGCAGTACGACTAGCGAGGCCTACGAGCAGTACTTC.

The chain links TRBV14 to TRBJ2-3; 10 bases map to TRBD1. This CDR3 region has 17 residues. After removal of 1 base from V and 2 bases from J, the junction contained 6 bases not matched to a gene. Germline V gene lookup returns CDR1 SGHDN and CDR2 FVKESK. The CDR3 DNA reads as TGTGCCAGCAGCCAAGTTTGGGACAGGGGTTTCACAGATACGCAGTATTTT. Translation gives CASSQVWDRGFTDTQYF.

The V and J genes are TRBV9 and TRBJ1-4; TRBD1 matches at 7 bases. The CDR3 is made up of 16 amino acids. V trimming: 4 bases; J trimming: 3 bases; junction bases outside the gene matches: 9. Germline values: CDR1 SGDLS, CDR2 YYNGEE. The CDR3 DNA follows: TGTGCCAGCAGCCCCACAGGGGTGAGGGCTAATGAAAAACTGTTTTTT. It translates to CASSPTGVRANEKLFF.

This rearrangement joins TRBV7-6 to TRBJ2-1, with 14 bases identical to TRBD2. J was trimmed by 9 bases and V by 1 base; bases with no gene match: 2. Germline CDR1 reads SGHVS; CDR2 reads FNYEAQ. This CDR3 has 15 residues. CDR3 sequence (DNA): TGTGCCAGCAGCTTAGGGGGACTAGCGGGAGCTGAGCAGTTCTTC. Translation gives CASSLGGLAGAEQFF.

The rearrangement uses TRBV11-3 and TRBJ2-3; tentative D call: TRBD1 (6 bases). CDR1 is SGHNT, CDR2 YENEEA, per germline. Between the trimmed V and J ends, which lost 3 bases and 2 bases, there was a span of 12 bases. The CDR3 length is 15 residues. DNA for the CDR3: TGTGCCAGCAGCTTCCGGGACACCACCACAGATACGCAGTATTTT. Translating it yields CASSFRDTTTDTQYF.

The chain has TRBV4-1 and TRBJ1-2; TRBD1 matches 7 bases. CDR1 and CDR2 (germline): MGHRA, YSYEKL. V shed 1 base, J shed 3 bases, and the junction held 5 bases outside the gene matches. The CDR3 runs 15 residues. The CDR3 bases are TGCGCCAGCAGCCAAGGCGCCCAGGGGGACTATGGCTACACCTTC. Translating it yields CASSQGAQGDYGYTF.

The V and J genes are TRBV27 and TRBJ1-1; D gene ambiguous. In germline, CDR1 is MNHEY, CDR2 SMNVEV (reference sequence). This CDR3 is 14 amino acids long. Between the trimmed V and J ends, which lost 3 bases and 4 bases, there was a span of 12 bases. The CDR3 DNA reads TGTGCCAGCAGTTTCGTCGGGGTTGGCACTGAAGCTTTCTTT. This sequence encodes CASSFVGVGTEAFF.

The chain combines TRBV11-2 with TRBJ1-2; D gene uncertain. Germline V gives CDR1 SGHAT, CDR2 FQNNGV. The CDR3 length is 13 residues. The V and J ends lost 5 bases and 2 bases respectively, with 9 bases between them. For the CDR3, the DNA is TGTGCCAGCAGCCCGGACTCGAACTATGGCTACACCTTC. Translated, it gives CASSPDSNYGYTF.

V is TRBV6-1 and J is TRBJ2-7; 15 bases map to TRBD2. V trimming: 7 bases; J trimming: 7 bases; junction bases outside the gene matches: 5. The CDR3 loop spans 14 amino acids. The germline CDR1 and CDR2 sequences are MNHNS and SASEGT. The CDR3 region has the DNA TGTGCCAGCAAGCCGGGACTAGCGGGAGGAGAGCAGTACTTC. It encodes CASKPGLAGGEQYF.

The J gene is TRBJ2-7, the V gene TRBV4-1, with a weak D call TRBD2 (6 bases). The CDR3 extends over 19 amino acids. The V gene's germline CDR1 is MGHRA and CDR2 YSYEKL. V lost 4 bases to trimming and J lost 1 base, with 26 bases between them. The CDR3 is CASSRIFAGTNRASYEQYV. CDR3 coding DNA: TGCGCCAGCAGCCGCATTTTCGCGGGGACCAACCGCGCTTCCTACGAGCAGTACGTC.

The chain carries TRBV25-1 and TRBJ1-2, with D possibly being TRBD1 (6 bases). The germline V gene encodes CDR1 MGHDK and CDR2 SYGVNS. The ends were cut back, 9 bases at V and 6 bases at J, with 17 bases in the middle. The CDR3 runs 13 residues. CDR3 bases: TGTGCCAGTTCTCCTACAGGGAGGGATGGCTACACCTTC. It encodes CASSPTGRDGYTF.

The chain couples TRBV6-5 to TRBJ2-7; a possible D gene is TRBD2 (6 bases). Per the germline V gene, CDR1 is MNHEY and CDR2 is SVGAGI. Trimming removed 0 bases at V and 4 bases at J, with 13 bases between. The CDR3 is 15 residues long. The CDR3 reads CASSYSRDFSYEQYF. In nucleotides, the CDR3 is TGTGCCAGCAGTTACTCGAGGGACTTCAGTTACGAGCAGTACTTC.

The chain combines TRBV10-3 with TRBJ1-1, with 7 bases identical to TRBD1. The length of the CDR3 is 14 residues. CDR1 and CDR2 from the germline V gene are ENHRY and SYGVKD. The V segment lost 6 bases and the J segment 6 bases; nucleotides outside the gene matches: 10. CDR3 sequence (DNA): TGTGCCATCAGATTAGGGGACAGCGCGTCTGAAGCTTTCTTT. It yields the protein CAIRLGDSASEAFF.

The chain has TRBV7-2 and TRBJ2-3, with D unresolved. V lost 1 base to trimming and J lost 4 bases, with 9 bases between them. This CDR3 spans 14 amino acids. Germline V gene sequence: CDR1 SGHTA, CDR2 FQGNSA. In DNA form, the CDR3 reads TGTGCCAGCAGCTTAGGCAGCGCGGCAGATACGCAGTATTTT. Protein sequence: CASSLGSAADTQYF.

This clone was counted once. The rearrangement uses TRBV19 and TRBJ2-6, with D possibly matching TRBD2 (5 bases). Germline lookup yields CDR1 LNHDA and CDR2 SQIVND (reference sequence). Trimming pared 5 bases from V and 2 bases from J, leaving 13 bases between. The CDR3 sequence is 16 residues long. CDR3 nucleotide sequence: TGTGCCAGTAGTTTCGCCGGGATGACTGGGGCCAACGTCCTGACTTTC. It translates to CASSFAGMTGANVLTF. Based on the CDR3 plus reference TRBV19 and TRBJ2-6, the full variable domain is DGGITQSPKYLFRKEGQNVTLSCEQNLNHDAMYWYRQDPGQGLRLIYYSQIVNDFQKGDIAEGYSVSREKKESFPLTVTSAQKNPTAFYLCASSFAGMTGANVLTFGAGSRLTVL.

The CDR3 DNA sequence: TGTGCCAGTAGGGACTTCGACTCTGGAAACACCATATATTTT. It codes for CASRDFDSGNTIYF. The V gene is TRBV19, the J gene TRBJ1-3, with unresolved D. Per germline, CDR1 LNHDA and CDR2 SQIVND (reference sequence). The ends were cut back, 6 bases at V and 0 bases at J, with 9 bases in the middle. This CDR3 contains 14 residues.

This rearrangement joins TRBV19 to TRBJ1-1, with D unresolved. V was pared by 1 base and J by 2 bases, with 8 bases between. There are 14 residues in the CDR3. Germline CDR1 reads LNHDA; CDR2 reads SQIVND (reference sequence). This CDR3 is CASSIATRNTEAFF. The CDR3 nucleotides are TGTGCCAGTAGTATAGCCACACGTAACACTGAAGCTTTCTTT.

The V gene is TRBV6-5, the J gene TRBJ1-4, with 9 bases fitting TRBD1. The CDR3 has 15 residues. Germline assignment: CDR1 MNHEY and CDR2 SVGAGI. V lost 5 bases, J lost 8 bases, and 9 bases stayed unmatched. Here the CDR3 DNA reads TGTGCCAGCAGTCCGGGTGGGACAGGGAAGGAAAAACTGTTTTTT. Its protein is CASSPGGTGKEKLFF.

In DNA form, the CDR3 reads TGTGCCAGCAGTCCCCAGGGACTAGCGGGAGTGAGGCAGACCCAGTACTTC. It codes for CASSPQGLAGVRQTQYF. The rearrangement uses TRBV11-2 and TRBJ2-5; TRBD2 matches 14 bases. This CDR3 is built from 17 residues. The germline CDR1 and CDR2 sequences are SGHAT and FQNNGV. V gave up 6 bases and J gave up 6 bases; unmatched junction bases: 12.